This T cell receptor (beta chain) was identified in a study of vaccination and CD4 T cells after COVID-19. V lost 0 bases, J lost 3 bases, and 10 bases stayed unmatched. The CDR3 extends over 17 amino acids. Germline CDR1 and CDR2: SEHNR and FQNEAQ (reference sequence). The treatment is: roughly nine-day PBMC culture with coronavirus spike peptide pools or control peptides (ViraFEST assay). With respect to this clonotype: Its antigen is not identified.

Sequencing of DNA taken from cultured CD4+ T cells relied on the Oncomine TCR Beta short-read assay. MiXCR, applied by TCRdb to the PCR reads, yields one record per CDR3 protein. The sample contains 5,500 to 8,000 distinct CDR3 sequences, 77% of which appear only once. The J gene is TRBJ1-2, the V gene TRBV7-9; TRBD1 matches at 7 bases. The TCR was taken from a human donor who had recovered from COVID-19. The sequenced sample consisted of CD4+ T cells from blood, cultured in vitro. The CDR3 DNA reads TGTGCCAGCAGCTTAGCTCCCGGGAACAGGGGTGACTATGGCTACACCTTC. It translates to CASSLAPGNRGDYGYTF.